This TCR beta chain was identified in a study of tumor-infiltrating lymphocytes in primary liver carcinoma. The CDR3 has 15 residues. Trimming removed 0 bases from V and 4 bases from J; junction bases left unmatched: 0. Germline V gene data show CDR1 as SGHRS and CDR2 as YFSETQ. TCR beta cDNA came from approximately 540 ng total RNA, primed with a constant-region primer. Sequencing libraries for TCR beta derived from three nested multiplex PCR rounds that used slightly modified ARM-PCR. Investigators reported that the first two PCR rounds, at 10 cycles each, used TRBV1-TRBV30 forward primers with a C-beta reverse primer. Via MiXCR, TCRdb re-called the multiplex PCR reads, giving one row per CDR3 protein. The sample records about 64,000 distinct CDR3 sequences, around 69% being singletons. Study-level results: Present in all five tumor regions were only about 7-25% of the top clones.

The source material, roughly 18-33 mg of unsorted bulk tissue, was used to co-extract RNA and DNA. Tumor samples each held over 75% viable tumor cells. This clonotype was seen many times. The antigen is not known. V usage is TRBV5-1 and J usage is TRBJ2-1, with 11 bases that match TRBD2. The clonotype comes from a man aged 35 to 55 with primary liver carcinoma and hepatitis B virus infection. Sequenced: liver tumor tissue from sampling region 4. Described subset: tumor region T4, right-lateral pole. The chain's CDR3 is CASSLVAGGYNEQFF. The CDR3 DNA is TGCGCCAGCAGCTTGGTAGCGGGAGGGTACAATGAGCAGTTCTTC.